The present T cell receptor (beta chain) was sequenced within a study of blood T cell repertoires in COVID-19. Profiled with immunoSEQ multiplex PCR; TCRdb holds only in-frame clones, not every one. The sample yields 140,000 or so clones, 85% seen once. V lost 6 bases to trimming and J lost 8 bases; unmatched junction nucleotides: 12. CDR3 length: 15 residues. From germline, CDR1 is MNHEY and CDR2 SVGAGI. This chain connects TRBV6-5 to TRBJ2-1; 8 nucleotides agree with TRBD2. The receptor was isolated from a man aged 45-65 years with acute or convalescent COVID-19. Material: peripheral blood. CDR3 loop: CASSSPSSGEDEQFF. CDR3 nucleotide sequence: TGTGCCAGCAGCTCCCCCAGTAGCGGGGAGGATGAGCAGTTCTTC.